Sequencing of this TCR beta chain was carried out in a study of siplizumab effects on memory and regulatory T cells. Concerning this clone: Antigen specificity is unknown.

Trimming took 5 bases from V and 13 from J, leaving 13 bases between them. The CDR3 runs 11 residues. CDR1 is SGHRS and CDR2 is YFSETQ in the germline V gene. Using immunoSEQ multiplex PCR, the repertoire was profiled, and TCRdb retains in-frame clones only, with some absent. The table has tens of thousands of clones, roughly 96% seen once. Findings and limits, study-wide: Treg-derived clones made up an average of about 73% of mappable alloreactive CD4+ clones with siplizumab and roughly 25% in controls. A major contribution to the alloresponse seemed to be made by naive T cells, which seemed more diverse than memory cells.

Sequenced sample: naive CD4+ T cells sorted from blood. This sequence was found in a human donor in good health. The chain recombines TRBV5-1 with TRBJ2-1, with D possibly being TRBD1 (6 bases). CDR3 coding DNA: TGCGCCAGCAGTTCAACAGGGAACCAGTTCTTC. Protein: CASSSTGNQFF.